This TCR beta chain was identified in a study of molecular identifiers for immune sequencing clone quantification. Whole-study context: Replicate experiments took RNA from around 18,000 or 91,000 naive CD8 cells, divided it five ways and sequenced four.

This clonotype was seen many times. Its target is not known. General observations from the study: Whereas naive cells kept under 1% of molecules in clones above 20 RNA copies, such clones held over 97% in effectors.

CDR1 and CDR2 from the germline V gene are SNHLY and FYNNEI. V shed 0 bases and J shed 0 bases, with 2 bases lying between them. The CDR3 totals 13 residues. Sorting was used to obtain naive CD8 T cells (CD8+CD4-CCR7+CD45RA+). Bulk TCR library preparation followed previously described methods with listed TCR primers. TCRdb redid the calling of the PCR reads with MiXCR, one entry per CDR3 protein. The sample carries around 320,000 distinct CDR3 sequences, roughly 24% recorded once. The chain carries TRBV2 and TRBJ1-1; D unclear. The receptor comes from a human donor in good health. Some libraries in this study had Jurkat cell RNA spiked in. Sequences were obtained from naive CD8+ T cells from blood, with Jurkat cell RNA spiked in. Subset noted: FACS-sorted CD8+CD4-CCR7+CD45RA+ naive T cells. CDR3: CASSEALNTEAFF. CDR3 sequence (DNA): TGTGCCAGCAGTGAAGCACTGAACACTGAAGCTTTCTTT.